The next 12 T cell receptor beta chains were all read from a single sample in a study of shared clonotypes between healthy human individuals. Repertoires were generated with immunoSEQ multiplex PCR, while TCRdb's copy carries only in-frame clones and drops some. The sample yields 2 million to 2.5 million clones, around 93% seen once. The sample taken for sequencing was naive CD4+ T cells from PBMCs. As to subset: CD45RA+ positively selected. These receptors were collected from a man aged 18-30 years in good health. Some clones in this sample may be carry-over from other donors' samples.

The chain employs TRBV16 and TRBJ1-2; D is unclear. The CDR3 spans 13 residues. Trimming removed 2 bases from V and 1 base from J, with 5 bases in between. Germline CDR1 is KGHSY and CDR2 is FQNENV. The CDR3 sequence is CASSQDDNYGYTF. The CDR3 DNA reads as TGTGCCAGCAGCCAAGACGATAACTATGGCTACACCTTC.

This chain joins TRBV6-5 and TRBJ1-1; D gene uncertain. The CDR3 length is 14 residues. V was trimmed by 5 bases and J by 1 base, leaving 11 bases between them. From germline, CDR1 is MNHEY and CDR2 SVGAGI. The CDR3 loop is CASSGHRPNTEAFF. In DNA form, the CDR3 reads TGTGCCAGCAGTGGTCACCGCCCGAACACTGAAGCTTTCTTT.

The rearrangement uses TRBV6-5 and TRBJ2-1; D remains unclear. With 8 bases removed from V and 10 bases from J, the gap between germline ends came to 24 bases. The CDR3 has 15 residues. CDR1 MNHEY and CDR2 SVGAGI come from the germline V gene. The DNA of the CDR3 is TGTGCCAGCCAAGACGGACCGGTTGAAATAAGCGAGCAGTTCTTC. Its translation is CASQDGPVEISEQFF.

V is TRBV28 and J is TRBJ1-4; no clear D gene. There are 15 residues in the CDR3. Germline CDR1 is MDHEN and CDR2 is SYDVKM. V was cut by 5 bases and J by 2 bases, with 12 bases left in between. This chain's CDR3 is CASSPTTPTNEKLFF. As DNA, the CDR3 is TGTGCCAGCAGTCCCACGACACCTACTAATGAAAAACTGTTTTTT.

CDR3 sequence reads: CASSYGQRSEKLFF. DNA for the CDR3: TGTGCCAGCAGTTACGGGCAGAGGAGTGAAAAACTGTTTTTT. The genes are TRBV6-5 and TRBJ1-4, with D hard to call. Germline V lookup: CDR1 MNHEY, CDR2 SVGAGI. V dropped 2 bases and J dropped 7 bases, with 11 bases sitting between them. The CDR3 has 14 residues.

The chain uses TRBV7-9 and TRBJ1-1; no definite D call. Germline V CDR1 and CDR2: SEHNR, FQNEAQ (reference sequence). Trimming removed 1 base from V and 0 bases from J, with 6 bases in between. This CDR3 contains 14 residues. The CDR3 DNA follows: TGTGCCAGCAGCTTAGGGAGGATGAACACTGAAGCTTTCTTT. It encodes CASSLGRMNTEAFF.

This sequence joins TRBV19 and TRBJ1-4; D is ambiguous. From germline, CDR1 is LNHDA and CDR2 SQIVND (reference sequence). CDR3 length: 14 residues. With 7 bases removed from V and 3 bases from J, the gap between germline ends came to 12 bases. DNA for the CDR3: TGTGCCAGTACCCGATGGCAGGCTAATGAAAAACTGTTTTTT. Residues: CASTRWQANEKLFF.

This chain uses TRBV5-1 with TRBJ2-7; the D gene is possibly TRBD1 (6 bases). The germline V gene encodes CDR1 SGHRS and CDR2 YFSETQ. The CDR3 runs 14 residues. Trimming removed 1 base at V and 4 bases at J, with 12 bases between. The chain's CDR3 is CASSLLGDRYEQYF. CDR3 bases: TGCGCCAGCAGCTTGCTGGGAGACAGGTACGAGCAGTACTTC.

For this clone: The identical CDR3 is also encoded by other nucleotide sequences in the sample. The chain recombines TRBV5-1 with TRBJ2-7, with D perhaps TRBD1 (6 bases). The CDR3 is made up of 15 amino acids. V shed 0 bases and J shed 1 base, with 11 bases lying between them. Germline lookup yields CDR1 SGHRS and CDR2 YFSETQ. In nucleotides, the CDR3 is TGCGCCAGCAGCTTGGTAACAGGGCCTTCCTACGAGCAGTACTTC. This gives the protein CASSLVTGPSYEQYF.

V usage is TRBV27 and J usage is TRBJ2-7; 11 positions agree with TRBD2. The CDR3 loop spans 14 amino acids. J was trimmed by 4 bases and V by 6 bases; bases with no gene match: 5. From germline, CDR1 is MNHEY and CDR2 SMNVEV (reference sequence). CDR3 protein: CASRTSGIAYEQYF. For the CDR3, the DNA is TGTGCCAGCAGGACTAGCGGGATAGCGTACGAGCAGTACTTC.

Comments on this clone: This CDR3 is also generated by other DNA sequences in the sample. The V and J genes are TRBV11-2 and TRBJ2-7, with D perhaps TRBD1 or TRBD2 (5 bases each). Trimming took 4 bases from V and 3 from J, leaving 13 bases between them. The CDR3 contains 14 residues. Germline CDR1 reads SGHAT; CDR2 reads FQNNGV. CDR3: CASSSRDRGYEQYF. CDR3 bases: TGTGCCAGCAGCTCTAGGGACCGCGGCTACGAGCAGTACTTC. Combining the CDR3 with reference TRBV11-2 and TRBJ2-7 gives the whole variable domain EAGVAQSPRYKIIEKRQSVAFWCNPISGHATLYWYQQILGQGPKLLIQFQNNGVVDDSQLPKDRFSAERLKGVDSTLKIQPAKLEDSAVYLCASSSRDRGYEQYFGPGTRLTVT.

This chain links TRBV30 with TRBJ1-2, with D tentatively TRBD1 (5 bases). V lost 5 bases and J 0 bases, leaving 19 bases between the germline ends. This CDR3 is built from 16 residues. The V gene's germline CDR1 is GTSNPN and CDR2 SVGIG (reference sequence). CDR3 in amino acids: CAWRGGGRGANYGYTF. The CDR3 DNA sequence: TGTGCCTGGCGGGGGGGAGGCCGCGGGGCTAACTATGGCTACACCTTC.